This TCR beta chain was sequenced during a study of cytomegalovirus exposure and HLA in healthy donors. The study's findings and limits: It has been reported that TCR beta sequences accurately predicted the HLA-A and HLA-B alleles of most subjects. Some public TCRs appeared in many individuals, while most sequences were rare. As a later analysis revealed, most CMV-associated TCR beta chains appeared HLA-restricted.

Comments on this clone: The target antigen is unknown.

Vbeta (60) and Jbeta (13) primers were used in the PCR. The repertoire was sequenced with immunoSEQ multiplex PCR; TCRdb's copy has only in-frame clones and lacks some. Of about 160,000 clones listed, about two thirds are singletons. There are 13 residues in the CDR3. Germline V gene lookup returns CDR1 KGHSH and CDR2 LQKENI. Trimming left V 1 base short and J 5 bases short, with 8 bases between. The chain is built from TRBV18 and TRBJ1-2, with D perhaps matching TRBD1 (5 bases). The receptor was isolated from a woman younger than 45 in good health and CMV-seronegative. Material: PBMCs. CDR3 amino acids: CASSPQDTYGYTF. CDR3 DNA: TGTGCCAGCTCACCACAGGACACTTATGGCTACACCTTC.